This TCR beta chain was sequenced in a study of blood T cell repertoires in COVID-19. Study in general: The cDNA or gDNA used as material had been derived from T cells, B-cell-depleted T cells, or PBMCs.

TCRdb's copy holds only in-frame clones and misses some; the assay was immunoSEQ multiplex PCR. The sample has hundreds of thousands of clones; 85% to 90% are singletons. The CDR3 has 13 residues. Germline CDR1 and CDR2: SEHNR and FQNEAQ (reference sequence). Unmatched junction bases numbered 8, after V lost 5 bases and J lost 8 bases. Material for sequencing was PBMCs or T cells enriched from blood (not recorded which). This rearrangement joins TRBV7-9 to TRBJ1-2, with 7 positions matching TRBD1. The clonotype was recovered from a woman aged 50 to 60 in a cohort exposed to, infected with or recovered from COVID-19 (not recorded which). The CDR3 here is CASSPTPTGGYTF. CDR3 in DNA: TGTGCCAGCAGCCCTACGCCGACAGGGGGCTACACCTTC. The variable domain in full, completed from reference TRBV7-9 and TRBJ1-2, reads DTGVSQNPRHKITKRGQNVTFRCDPISEHNRLYWYRQTLGQGPEFLTYFQNEAQLEKSRLLSDRFSAERPKGSFSTLEIQRTEQGDSAMYLCASSPTPTGGYTFGSGTRLTVV.